Detailed here is one T cell receptor (beta chain). No antigen is known for it. CDR1 SGDLS and CDR2 YYNGEE come from the germline V gene. V lost 2 bases and J lost 0; bases outside the gene matches: 3. This CDR3 has 15 amino acids. The TCR alpha and TCR beta cDNA libraries, bearing sample barcodes and UMIs, were generated by 5'RACE using constant-segment primers. TCRdb re-analysed the 5' RACE reads in MiXCR, keeping a single row per CDR3 protein. The table includes 550,000 to 700,000 distinct CDR3 sequences, about a sixth detected once. These data are taken from a study of T-cell memory formation after mild COVID-19. Turning to the study itself: Largely, the TCR clusters proved donor specific. Study results and caveats: Contracting clones from day 15 to 85 had balanced CD4/CD8; later expanders favoured CD4+.

The sequence came from an adult woman who had mild COVID-19 (a few samples of this study predate the infection). Cell type and time point are not known. Material for sequencing was PBMCs or a T cell subset sorted from them (not recorded which). This chain links TRBV9 with TRBJ2-3, with TRBD2 identical over 7 bases. In DNA, the CDR3 is TGTGCCAGCAGCGTTGAAGCGGGAAGCACAGATACGCAGTATTTT. Translating gives CASSVEAGSTDTQYF.